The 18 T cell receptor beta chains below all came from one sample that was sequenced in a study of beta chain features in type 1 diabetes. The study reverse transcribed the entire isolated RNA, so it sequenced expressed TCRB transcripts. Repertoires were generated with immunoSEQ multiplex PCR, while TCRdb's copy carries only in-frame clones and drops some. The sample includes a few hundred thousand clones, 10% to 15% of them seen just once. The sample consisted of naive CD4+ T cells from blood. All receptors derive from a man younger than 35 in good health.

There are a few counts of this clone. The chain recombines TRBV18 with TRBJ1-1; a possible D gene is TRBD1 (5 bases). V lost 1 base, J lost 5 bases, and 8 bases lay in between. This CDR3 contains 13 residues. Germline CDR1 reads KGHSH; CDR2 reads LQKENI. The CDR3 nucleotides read TGTGCCAGCTCACCACAGGGGCGGACTGAAGCTTTCTTT. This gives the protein CASSPQGRTEAFF. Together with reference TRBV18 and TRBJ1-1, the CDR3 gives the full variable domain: NAGVMQNPRHLVRRRGQEARLRCSPMKGHSHVYWYRQLPEEGLKFMVYLQKENIIDESGMPKERFSAEFPKEGPSILRIQQVVRGDSAAYFCASSPQGRTEAFFGQGTRLTVV.

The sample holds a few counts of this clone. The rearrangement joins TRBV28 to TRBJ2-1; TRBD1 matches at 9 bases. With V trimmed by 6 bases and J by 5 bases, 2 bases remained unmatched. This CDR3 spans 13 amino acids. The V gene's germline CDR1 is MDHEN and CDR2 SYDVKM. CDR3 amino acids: CASRWTGDNEQFF. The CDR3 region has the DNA TGTGCCAGCAGGTGGACAGGGGACAATGAGCAGTTCTTC.

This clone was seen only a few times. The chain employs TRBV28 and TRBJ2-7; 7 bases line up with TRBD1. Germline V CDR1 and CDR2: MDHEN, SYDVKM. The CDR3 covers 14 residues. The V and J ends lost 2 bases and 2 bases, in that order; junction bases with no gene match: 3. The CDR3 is CASSLTGVTYEQYF. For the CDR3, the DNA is TGTGCCAGCAGTTTAACAGGGGTCACCTACGAGCAGTACTTC.

The CDR3 reads CAISDRRTSGSGDTQYF. As DNA, the CDR3 is TGTGCCATCAGTGATCGGAGAACTAGCGGGAGTGGGGATACGCAGTATTTT. The genes are TRBV10-3 and TRBJ2-3, with 11 bases fitting TRBD2. J lost 6 bases, V lost 3 bases, and 11 bases had no gene match. CDR1 is ENHRY, CDR2 SYGVKD, per germline. This CDR3 spans 17 amino acids.

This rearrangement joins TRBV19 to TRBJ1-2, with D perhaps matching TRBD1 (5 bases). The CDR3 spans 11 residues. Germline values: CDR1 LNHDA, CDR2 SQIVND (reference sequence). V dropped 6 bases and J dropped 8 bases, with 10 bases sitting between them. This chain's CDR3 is CASRRGSGYTF. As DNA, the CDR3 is TGTGCCAGTAGAAGGGGTAGCGGCTACACCTTC.

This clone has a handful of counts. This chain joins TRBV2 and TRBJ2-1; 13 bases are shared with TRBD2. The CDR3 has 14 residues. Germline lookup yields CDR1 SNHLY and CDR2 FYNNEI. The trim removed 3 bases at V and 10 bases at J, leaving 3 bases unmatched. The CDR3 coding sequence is TGTGCCAGCAGTGAGACTAGCGGGGGGAGAGAGCAGTTCTTC. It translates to CASSETSGGREQFF.

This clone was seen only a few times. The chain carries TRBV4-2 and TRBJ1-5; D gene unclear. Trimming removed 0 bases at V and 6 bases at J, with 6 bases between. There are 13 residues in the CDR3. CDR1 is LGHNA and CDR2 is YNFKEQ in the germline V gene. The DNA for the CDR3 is TGTGCCAGCAGCCAAGATACGGGTCAGCCCCAGCATTTT. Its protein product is CASSQDTGQPQHF.

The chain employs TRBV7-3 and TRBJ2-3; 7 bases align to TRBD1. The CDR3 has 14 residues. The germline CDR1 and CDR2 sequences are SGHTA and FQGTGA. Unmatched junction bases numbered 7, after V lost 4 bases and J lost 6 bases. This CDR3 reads CASSSMGQYDTQYF. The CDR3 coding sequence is TGTGCCAGCAGCTCGATGGGACAGTATGATACGCAGTATTTT.

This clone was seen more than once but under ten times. CDR3 sequence: CAAAGSWRNEQFF. The CDR3 DNA reads as TGTGCCGCGGCAGGATCCTGGAGGAATGAGCAGTTCTTC. V is TRBV6-4 and J is TRBJ2-1; a weak D match, TRBD2 (5 bases). V shed 11 bases and J shed 7 bases, with 18 bases lying between them. The V gene's germline CDR1 is MRHNA and CDR2 SNTAGT. The CDR3 contains 13 residues.

The CDR3 sequence is CATSREVAGGGETQYF. CDR3 DNA: TGTGCCACCAGCAGAGAGGTAGCGGGAGGTGGGGAGACCCAGTACTTC. The gene calls are TRBV15 and TRBJ2-5; 10 nucleotides line up with TRBD2. After removal of 0 bases from V and 5 bases from J, the junction contained 6 bases not matched to a gene. Germline CDR1 LNHNV, CDR2 YYDKDF (reference sequence). The CDR3 covers 16 residues. Looking up the rest from reference TRBV15 and TRBJ2-5 gives the full variable domain: DAMVIQNPRYQVTQFGKPVTLSCSQTLNHNVMYWYQQKSSQAPKLLFHYYDKDFNNEADTPDNFQSRRPNTSFCFLDIRSPGLGDTAMYLCATSREVAGGGETQYFGPGTRLLVL.

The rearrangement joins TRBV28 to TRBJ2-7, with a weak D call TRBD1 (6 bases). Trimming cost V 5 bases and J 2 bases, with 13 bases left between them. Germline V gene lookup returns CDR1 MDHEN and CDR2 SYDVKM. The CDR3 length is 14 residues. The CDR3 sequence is CASSRPQGTYEQYF. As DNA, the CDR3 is TGTGCCAGCAGTCGGCCCCAGGGGACCTACGAGCAGTACTTC.

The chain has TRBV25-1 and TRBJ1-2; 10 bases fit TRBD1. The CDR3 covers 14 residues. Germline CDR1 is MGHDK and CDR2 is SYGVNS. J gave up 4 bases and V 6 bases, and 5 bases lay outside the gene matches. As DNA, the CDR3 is TGTGCCAGCAGCGTGACAGGGGGCACCTATGGCTACACCTTC. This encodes CASSVTGGTYGYTF.

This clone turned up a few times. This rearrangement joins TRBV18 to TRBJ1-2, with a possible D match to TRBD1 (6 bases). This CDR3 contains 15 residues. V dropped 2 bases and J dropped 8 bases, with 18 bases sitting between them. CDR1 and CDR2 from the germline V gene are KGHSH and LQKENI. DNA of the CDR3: TGTGCCAGCTCACCATCCACCCAGGGGATGTCGGGCTACACCTTC. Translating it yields CASSPSTQGMSGYTF.

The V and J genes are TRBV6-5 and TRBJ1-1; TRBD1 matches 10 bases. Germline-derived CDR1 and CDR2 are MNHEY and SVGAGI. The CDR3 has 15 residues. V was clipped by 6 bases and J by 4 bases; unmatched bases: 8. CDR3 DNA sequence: TGTGCCAGCAGGGGGACAGGGGATGGGAGCACTGAAGCTTTCTTT. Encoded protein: CASRGTGDGSTEAFF.

DNA of the CDR3: TGTGCCAGCAAGACAGGGGGCTACGAGCAGTACTTC. It yields the protein CASKTGGYEQYF. V and J are TRBV6-1 and TRBJ2-7, with 9 bases matching TRBD1. The CDR3 runs to 12 residues. Germline CDR1 is MNHNS and CDR2 is SASEGT. After removal of 7 bases from V and 3 bases from J, the junction contained 1 base not matched to a gene.

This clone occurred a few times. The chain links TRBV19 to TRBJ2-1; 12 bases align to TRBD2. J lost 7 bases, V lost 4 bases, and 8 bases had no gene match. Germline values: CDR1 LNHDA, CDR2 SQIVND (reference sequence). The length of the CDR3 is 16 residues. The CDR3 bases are TGTGCCAGTAGTAAGACTAGCGGGAGTGTACGGAATGAGCAGTTCTTC. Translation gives CASSKTSGSVRNEQFF.

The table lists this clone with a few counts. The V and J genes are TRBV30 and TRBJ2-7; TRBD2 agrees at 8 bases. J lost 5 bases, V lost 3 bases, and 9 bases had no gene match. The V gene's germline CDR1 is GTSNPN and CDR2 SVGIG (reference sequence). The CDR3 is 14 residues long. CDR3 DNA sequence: TGTGCCTGGAGAAGACGGACTAGCTTTCACGAGCAGTACTTC. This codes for CAWRRRTSFHEQYF.

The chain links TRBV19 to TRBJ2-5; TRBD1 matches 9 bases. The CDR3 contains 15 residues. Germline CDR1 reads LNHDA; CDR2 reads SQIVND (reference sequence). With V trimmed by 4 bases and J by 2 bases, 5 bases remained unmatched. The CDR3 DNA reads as TGTGCCAGTAGTAGTGGGACAGGGCCACAAGAGACCCAGTACTTC. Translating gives CASSSGTGPQETQYF.